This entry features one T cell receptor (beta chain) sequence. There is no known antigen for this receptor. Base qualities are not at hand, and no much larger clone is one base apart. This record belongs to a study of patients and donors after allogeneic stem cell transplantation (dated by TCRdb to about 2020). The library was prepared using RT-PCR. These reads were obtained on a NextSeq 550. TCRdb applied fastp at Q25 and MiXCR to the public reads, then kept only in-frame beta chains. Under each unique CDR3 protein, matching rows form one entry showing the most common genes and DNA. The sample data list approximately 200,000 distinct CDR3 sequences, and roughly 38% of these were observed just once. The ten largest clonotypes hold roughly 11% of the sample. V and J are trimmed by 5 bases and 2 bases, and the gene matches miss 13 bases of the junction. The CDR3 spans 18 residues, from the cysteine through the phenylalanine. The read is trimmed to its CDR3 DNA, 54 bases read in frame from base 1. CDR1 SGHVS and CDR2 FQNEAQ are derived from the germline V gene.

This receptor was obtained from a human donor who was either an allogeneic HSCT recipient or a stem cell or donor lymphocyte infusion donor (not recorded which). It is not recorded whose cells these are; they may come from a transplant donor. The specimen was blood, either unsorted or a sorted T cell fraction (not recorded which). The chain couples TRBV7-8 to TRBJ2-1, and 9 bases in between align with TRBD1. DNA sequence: TGTGCCAGCAGCATCCGGACAGGGGCGTTCCGGGCCTACAATGAGCAGTTCTTC. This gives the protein CASSIRTGAFRAYNEQFF.